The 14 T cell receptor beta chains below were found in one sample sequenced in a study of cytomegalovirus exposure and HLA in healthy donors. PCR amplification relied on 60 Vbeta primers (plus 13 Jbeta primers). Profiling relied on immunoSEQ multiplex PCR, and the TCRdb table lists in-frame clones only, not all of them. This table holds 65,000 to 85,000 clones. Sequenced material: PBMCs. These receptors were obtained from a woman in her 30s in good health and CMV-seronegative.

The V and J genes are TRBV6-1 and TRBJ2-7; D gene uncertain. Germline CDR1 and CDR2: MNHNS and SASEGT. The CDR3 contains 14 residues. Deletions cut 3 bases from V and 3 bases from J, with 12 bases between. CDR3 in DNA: TGTGCCAGCAGTGATCTTCAGGCGCACTACGAGCAGTACTTC. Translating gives CASSDLQAHYEQYF.

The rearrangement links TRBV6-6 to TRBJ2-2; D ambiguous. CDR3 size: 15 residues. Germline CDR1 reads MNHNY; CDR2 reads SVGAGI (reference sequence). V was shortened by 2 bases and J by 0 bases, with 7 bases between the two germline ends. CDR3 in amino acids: CASSYMSSNTGELFF. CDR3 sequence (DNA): TGTGCCAGCAGTTACATGAGTTCGAACACCGGGGAGCTGTTTTTT.

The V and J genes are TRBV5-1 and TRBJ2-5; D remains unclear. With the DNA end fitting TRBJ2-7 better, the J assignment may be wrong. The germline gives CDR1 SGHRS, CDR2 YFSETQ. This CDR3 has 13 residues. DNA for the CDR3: TGCGCCAGCAGCCCCATGTCTACCTACGAGCAGTACTTC. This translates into CASSPMSTYEQYF.

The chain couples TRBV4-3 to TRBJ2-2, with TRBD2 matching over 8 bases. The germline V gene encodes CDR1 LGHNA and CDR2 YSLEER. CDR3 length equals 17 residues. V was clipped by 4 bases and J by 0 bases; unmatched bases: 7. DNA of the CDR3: TGCGCCAGCAGCCGAGGCAGCGGGGGCCCGAACACCGGGGAGCTGTTTTTT. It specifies CASSRGSGGPNTGELFF.

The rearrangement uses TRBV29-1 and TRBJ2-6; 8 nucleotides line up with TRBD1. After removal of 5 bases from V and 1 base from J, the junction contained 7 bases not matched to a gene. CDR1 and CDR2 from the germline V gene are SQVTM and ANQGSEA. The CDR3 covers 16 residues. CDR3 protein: CSVLGQGGSGANVLTF. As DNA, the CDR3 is TGCAGCGTTCTAGGACAGGGAGGTTCTGGGGCCAACGTCCTGACTTTC.

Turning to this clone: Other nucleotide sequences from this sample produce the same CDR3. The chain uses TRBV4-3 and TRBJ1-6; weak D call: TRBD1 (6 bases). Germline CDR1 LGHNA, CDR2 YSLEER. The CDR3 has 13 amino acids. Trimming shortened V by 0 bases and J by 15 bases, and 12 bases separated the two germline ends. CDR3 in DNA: TGCGCCAGCAGCCAAGATCCCTACAGGGACCTCCACTTT. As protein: CASSQDPYRDLHF.

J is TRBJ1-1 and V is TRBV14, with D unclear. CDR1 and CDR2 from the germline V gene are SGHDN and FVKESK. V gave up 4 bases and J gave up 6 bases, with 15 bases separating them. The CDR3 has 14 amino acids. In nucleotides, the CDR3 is TGTGCCAGCAGCCGTACCAAGATAGTGCCTGAAGCTTTCTTT. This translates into CASSRTKIVPEAFF.

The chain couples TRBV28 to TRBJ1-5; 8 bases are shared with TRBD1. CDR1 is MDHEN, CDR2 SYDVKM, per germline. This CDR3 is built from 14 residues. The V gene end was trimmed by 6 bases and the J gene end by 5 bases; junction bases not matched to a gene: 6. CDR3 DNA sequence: TGTGCCAGCAGGGCTACAGGGGGTTATCAGCCCCAGCATTTT. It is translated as CASRATGGYQPQHF.

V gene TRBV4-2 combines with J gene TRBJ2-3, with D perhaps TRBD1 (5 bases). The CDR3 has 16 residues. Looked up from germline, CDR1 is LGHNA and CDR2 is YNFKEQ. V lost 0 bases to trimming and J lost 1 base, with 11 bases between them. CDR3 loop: CASSQEGRTGTDTQYF. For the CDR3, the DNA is TGTGCCAGCAGCCAAGAGGGGCGCACTGGCACAGATACGCAGTATTTT.

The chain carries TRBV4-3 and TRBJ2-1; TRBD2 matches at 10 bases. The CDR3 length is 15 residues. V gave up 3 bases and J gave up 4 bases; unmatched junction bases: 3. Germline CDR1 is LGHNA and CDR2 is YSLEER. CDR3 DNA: TGCGCCAGCAGCCACCTAGCGGGGGCGTACAATGAGCAGTTCTTC. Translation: CASSHLAGAYNEQFF.

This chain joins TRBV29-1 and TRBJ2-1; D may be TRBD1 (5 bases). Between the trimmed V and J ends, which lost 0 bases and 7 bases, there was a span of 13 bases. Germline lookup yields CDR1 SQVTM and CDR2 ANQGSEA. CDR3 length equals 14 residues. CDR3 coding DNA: TGCAGCGTTGAAGATCCTAACAGGAATAATGAGCAGTTCTTC. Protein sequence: CSVEDPNRNNEQFF.

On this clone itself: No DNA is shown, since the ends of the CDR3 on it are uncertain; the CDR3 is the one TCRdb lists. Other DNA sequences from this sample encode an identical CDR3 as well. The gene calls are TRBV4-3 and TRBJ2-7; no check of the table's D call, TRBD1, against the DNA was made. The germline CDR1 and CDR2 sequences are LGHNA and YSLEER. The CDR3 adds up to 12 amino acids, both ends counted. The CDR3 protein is CASSQVGQGASF.

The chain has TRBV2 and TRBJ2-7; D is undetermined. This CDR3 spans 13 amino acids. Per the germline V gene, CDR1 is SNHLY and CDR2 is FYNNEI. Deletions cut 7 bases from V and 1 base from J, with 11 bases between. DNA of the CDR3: TGTGCCAGCATTGGTAGCCGATCCTACGAGCAGTACTTC. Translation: CASIGSRSYEQYF.

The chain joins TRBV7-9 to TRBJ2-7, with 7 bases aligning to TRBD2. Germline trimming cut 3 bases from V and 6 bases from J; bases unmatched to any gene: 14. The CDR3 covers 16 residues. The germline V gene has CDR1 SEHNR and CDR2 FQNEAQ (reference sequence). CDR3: CASSLWTRGDRGEQYF. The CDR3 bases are TGTGCCAGCAGCTTGTGGACTAGAGGGGATAGAGGCGAGCAGTACTTC.